This T cell receptor beta chain was captured in a study of blood T cell repertoires in COVID-19. At the level of the study: From T cells, B-cell-depleted T cells, or PBMCs came the material, which was cDNA or gDNA.

How the authors handled the data: Amplification of reference gene primers provided the estimated nucleated cell counts. Generated by immunoSEQ multiplex PCR, the TCRdb table keeps only in-frame clones and is missing some. V and J calls and clone size follow that table, whereas D and trimming were derived from the DNA. This sample has about 49,000 clones, with around 82% found just once. The CDR3 is 15 amino acids. Losses at the gene ends were 5 bases for V and 10 bases for J; bases not matched to a gene: 10. CDR1 and CDR2 from the germline V gene are MNHEY and SMNVEV (reference sequence). The sequencing sample was made of peripheral blood. The V gene is TRBV27, the J gene TRBJ2-1; the match to TRBD2 covers 11 bases. This TCR was sampled from a human donor in a cohort sampled during active COVID-19. CDR3 amino acids: CASSPRLAGSGEQFF. The CDR3 coding sequence is TGTGCCAGCAGTCCCCGACTAGCGGGATCTGGAGAGCAGTTCTTC.